Sequencing of this T cell receptor (beta chain) was carried out in a study of blood T cell repertoires in COVID-19. Study as a whole: Collection of acute and convalescent COVID-19 samples took place in the United States, Italy and Spain.

Data came from immunoSEQ multiplex PCR; TCRdb stores just in-frame clones and leaves some out. The data contain some 90,000 clones, 86% of them singletons. The CDR3 has 12 amino acids. The V end lost 4 bases, the J end lost 5 bases, and 10 bases lay between the germline ends. Germline-derived CDR1 and CDR2 are SGHRS and YFSETQ. This TCR was recovered from a man older than 75 with active or convalescent COVID-19. Sequencing used peripheral blood. The chain couples TRBV5-1 to TRBJ2-7, with D perhaps matching TRBD2 (5 bases). For the CDR3, the DNA is TGCGCCAGCAGCCCCACGGAGGACGAGCAGTACTTC. Amino acids: CASSPTEDEQYF.